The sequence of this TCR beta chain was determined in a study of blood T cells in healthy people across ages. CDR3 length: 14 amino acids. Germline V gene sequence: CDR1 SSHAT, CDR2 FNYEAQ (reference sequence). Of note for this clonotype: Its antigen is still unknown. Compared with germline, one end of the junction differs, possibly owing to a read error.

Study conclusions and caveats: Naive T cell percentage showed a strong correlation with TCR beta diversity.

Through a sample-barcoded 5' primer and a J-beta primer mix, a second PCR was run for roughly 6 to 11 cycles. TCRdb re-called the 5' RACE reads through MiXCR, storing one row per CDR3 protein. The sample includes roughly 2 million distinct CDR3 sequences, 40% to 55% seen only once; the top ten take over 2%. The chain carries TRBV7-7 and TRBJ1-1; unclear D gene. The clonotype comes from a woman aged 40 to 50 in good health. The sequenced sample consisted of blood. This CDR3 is CASSVQPGDTEAFF. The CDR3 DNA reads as TGTGCTAGCAGCGTACAGCCGGGCGACACTGAAGCTTTCTTT.